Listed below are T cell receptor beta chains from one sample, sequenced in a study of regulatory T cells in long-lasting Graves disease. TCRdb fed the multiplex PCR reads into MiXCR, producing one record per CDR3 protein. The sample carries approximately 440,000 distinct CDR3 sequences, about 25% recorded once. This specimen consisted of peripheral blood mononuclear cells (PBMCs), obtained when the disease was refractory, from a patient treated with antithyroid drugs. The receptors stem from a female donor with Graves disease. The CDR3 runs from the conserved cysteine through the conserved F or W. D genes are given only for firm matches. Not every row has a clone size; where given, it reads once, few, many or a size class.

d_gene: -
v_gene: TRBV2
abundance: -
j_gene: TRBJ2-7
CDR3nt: TGTGCCAGCAGTGAGCGTGGCCTAGGGTACCACGAGCAGTACTTC
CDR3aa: CASSERGLGYHEQYF

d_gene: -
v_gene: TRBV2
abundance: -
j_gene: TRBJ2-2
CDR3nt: TGTGCCAGCTCCCTGGGAATTTTGAACACCGGGGAGCTGTTTTTT
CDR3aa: CASSLGILNTGELFF

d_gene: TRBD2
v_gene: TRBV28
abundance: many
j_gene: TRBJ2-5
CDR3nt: TGTGCCAGCAGTTTAAGTCCCAGGGGACTAGCGGAAGAGACCCAGTACTTC
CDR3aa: CASSLSPRGLAEETQYF

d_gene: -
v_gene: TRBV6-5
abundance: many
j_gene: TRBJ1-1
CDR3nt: TGTGCCAGCAGTTACGGGGGCCCGAACACTGAAGCTTTCTTT
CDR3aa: CASSYGGPNTEAFF

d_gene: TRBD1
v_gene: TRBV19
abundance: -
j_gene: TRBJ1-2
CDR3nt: TGTGCCACCTCAAGGGACAGGGGGGTAAATGGCTACACCTTC
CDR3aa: CATSRDRGVNGYTF

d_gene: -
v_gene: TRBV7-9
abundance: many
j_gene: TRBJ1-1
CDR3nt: TGTGCCAGCAGCCCAATGGGGAGGAACACTGAAGCTTTCTTT
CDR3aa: CASSPMGRNTEAFF

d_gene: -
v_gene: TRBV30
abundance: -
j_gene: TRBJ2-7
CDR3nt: TGTGCCTGGAGTCTGTCCAACTACGAGCAGTACTTC
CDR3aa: CAWSLSNYEQYF

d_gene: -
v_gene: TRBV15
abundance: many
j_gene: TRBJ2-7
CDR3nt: TGTGCCACCAGCAGAACGCAGGGCCTCTCCTACGAGCAGTACTTC
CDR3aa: CATSRTQGLSYEQYF

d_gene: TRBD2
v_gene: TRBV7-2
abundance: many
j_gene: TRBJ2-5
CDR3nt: TGTGCCAGCAGCTTAGGAGGACTAGCGGGAGCATCGGAGACCCAGTACTTC
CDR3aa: CASSLGGLAGASETQYF

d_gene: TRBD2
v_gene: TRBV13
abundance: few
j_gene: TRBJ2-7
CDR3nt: TGTGCCAGCAGCTTCAGTAGCGGGCTGCACATTAGCTCCTACGAGCAGTACTTC
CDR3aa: CASSFSSGLHISSYEQYF

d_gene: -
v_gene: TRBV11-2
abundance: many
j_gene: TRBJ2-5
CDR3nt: TGTGCCAGCAGCTCTAATTGGGGTAGTGAGACCCAGTACTTC
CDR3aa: CASSSNWGSETQYF

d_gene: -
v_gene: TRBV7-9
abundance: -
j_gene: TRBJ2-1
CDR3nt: TGTGCCAGCAGCTTAGAGGGCTCTACAGGAAACAATGAGCAGTTCTTC
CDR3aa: CASSLEGSTGNNEQFF

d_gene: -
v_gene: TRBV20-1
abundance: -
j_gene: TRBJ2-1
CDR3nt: TGCAGTGCTAGAGACCTGGGAGCGTACAATGAGCAGTTCTTC
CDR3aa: CSARDLGAYNEQFF

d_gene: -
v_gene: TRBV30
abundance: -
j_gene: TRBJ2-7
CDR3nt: TGTGCCTGGAGTGTGATCAACGAGCAGTACTTC
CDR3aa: CAWSVINEQYF

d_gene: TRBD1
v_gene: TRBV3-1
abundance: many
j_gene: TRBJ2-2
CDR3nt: TGTGCCAGCAGCCAATCCCGGACAGGGAACACCGGGGAGCTGTTTTTT
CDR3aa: CASSQSRTGNTGELFF

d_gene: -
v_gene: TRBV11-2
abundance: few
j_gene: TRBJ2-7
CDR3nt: TGTGCCAGCGGCAGGGGATTCTACGAGCAGTACTTC
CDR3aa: CASGRGFYEQYF

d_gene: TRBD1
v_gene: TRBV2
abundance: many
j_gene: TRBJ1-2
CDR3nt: TGTGCCAGCAGCGCTCTTCGGACAGGGGAAAGCGGCTACACCTTC
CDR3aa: CASSALRTGESGYTF

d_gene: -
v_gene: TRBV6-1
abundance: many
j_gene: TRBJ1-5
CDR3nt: TGTGCCAGCAGTGAAGGGGGGAATCAGCCCCAGCATTTT
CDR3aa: CASSEGGNQPQHF

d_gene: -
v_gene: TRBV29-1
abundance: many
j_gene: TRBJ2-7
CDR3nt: TGCAGCGTTGTCATCAGTCGCTACGAGCAGTACTTC
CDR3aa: CSVVISRYEQYF

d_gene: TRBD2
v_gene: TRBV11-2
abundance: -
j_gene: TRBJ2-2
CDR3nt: TGTGCCAGCAGCTTAGGACCCGGGACTAGCGGGAGGAGCGGGGAGCTGTTTTTT
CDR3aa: CASSLGPGTSGRSGELFF

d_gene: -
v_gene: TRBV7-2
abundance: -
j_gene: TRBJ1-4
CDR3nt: TGTGCCAGCAGCTGGCTGAATGAAAAACTGTTTTTT
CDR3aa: CASSWLNEKLFF

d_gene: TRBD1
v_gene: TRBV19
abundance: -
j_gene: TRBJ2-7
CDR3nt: TGTGCCAGTAGTGGACAGGGGAGGGCCTACGAGCAGTACTTC
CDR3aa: CASSGQGRAYEQYF